This T cell receptor (beta chain) was observed in a study of CD8 T cells in ankylosing spondylitis (dated by TCRdb to the late 2010s). Turning to the overall study: T cell receptor beta repertoires were profiled in healthy donors and ankylosing spondylitis patients so that disease-linked TCR variants could be found. The whole study cohort included 85 to 120 healthy donors and roughly 24 ankylosing spondylitis patients. Peripheral blood samples were taken, and synovial fluid was additionally collected from ankylosing spondylitis patients. The full study reports these points: A TCR beta motif made up of several highly homologous amino acid variants appeared to be characteristic of blood from ankylosing spondylitis patients. Some of the motif variants had been reported before in the synovial fluid and blood of reactive arthritis patients, a finding that suggests common disease-initiation mechanisms. A CD8+ phenotype was shown by the disease-linked clones, which were found at relatively low frequencies in peripheral blood. Significant enrichment of the disease-linked clones was reported in matched synovial fluid samples from ankylosing spondylitis patients.

This clonotype was picked up many times. The specificity of this receptor is unknown. No clone much larger than this one lies a single base away; base qualities are absent. Instrument used: Illumina HiSeq 2500. Quantitative 5'-RACE with molecular barcodes was used to prepare TCR beta libraries. The study's processing was this. A new computational method, built on a probabilistic model of VDJ rearrangement, was used to identify disease-linked TCR variants. TCRdb handled the public reads itself, with Q25 trimming in fastp and clone calling in MiXCR, and kept productive beta chains. Rows are combined by CDR3 protein, so each entry shows the most common genes and DNA. The authors' filters were not applied to this entry. This sample has about 250,000 distinct CDR3 sequences in its table, and less than 9.5% of those were observed once. The biggest ten clones account for more than 4% of the sample. The CDR3 holds 13 amino acids from the cysteine to the phenylalanine. The sequence is cut down to CDR3 DNA, 39 bases in frame from base 1. For this chain, trimming is 8 bases at the V end and 3 bases at the J end, and the number of junction bases without a gene match is 4.

This sequence was found in a female donor with ankylosing spondylitis or in good health (not recorded which). Sequencing input: blood, either unsorted or a sorted T cell fraction (not recorded which). Here the chain combines TRBV12-3 or TRBV12-4 and TRBJ1-1, with 9 middle bases fitting TRBD1. The DNA sequence is TGTGCCAGCGGGACAGGGACCCACACTGAAGCTTTCTTT. The translation is CASGTGTHTEAFF.